These 8 T cell receptor beta chains share one sample of origin, sequenced in a study of blood T cells in healthy people across ages. A J-beta primer mix and a sample-barcoded 5' primer were used in a second PCR of about 7 to 11 cycles. In TCRdb, the 5' RACE reads were re-called with MiXCR into one record per CDR3 protein. The sample includes 650,000 to 900,000 distinct CDR3 sequences, about 59% of them seen just once. What was sequenced was blood. These receptors all stem from a man aged 25-45 years in good health.

The chain combines TRBV7-2 with TRBJ2-3; D gene uncertain. The CDR3 consists of 15 residues. The germline CDR1 and CDR2 sequences are SGHTA and FQGNSA. Trimming shortened V by 5 bases and J by 4 bases, and 16 bases separated the two germline ends. The CDR3 is CASSPRAAQADTQYF. The CDR3 DNA reads as TGTGCCAGCAGCCCCCGGGCGGCGCAAGCAGATACGCAGTATTTT.

The chain couples TRBV6-2 or TRBV6-3 to TRBJ2-4; TRBD2 is a possible D gene (6 bases). Germline CDR1 and CDR2: MNHEY and SVGEGT. V lost 5 bases, J lost 6 bases, and 20 bases lay in between. CDR3 length: 16 amino acids. The CDR3 DNA is TGTGCCAGCAGTCCCGACTCCGGGAGACAGCGAAACATTCAGTACTTC. Its protein product is CASSPDSGRQRNIQYF.

This chain joins TRBV20-1 and TRBJ1-1, with a tentative D call TRBD1 (6 bases). Trimming shortened V by 6 bases and J by 4 bases, and 12 bases separated the two germline ends. Germline-derived CDR1 and CDR2 are DFQATT and SNEGSKA (reference sequence). The CDR3 length is 12 residues. The DNA of the CDR3 is TGCAGTGCGGCCTTAGGGGGCACTGAAGCTTTCTTT. Its translation is CSAALGGTEAFF.

The chain couples TRBV5-1 to TRBJ2-3; a possible D gene is TRBD1 (5 bases). The V and J ends lost 4 bases and 3 bases respectively, with 12 bases between them. The CDR3 totals 14 residues. The germline gives CDR1 SGHRS, CDR2 YFSETQ. This CDR3 reads CASSPETVTDTQYF. Here the CDR3 DNA reads TGCGCCAGCAGCCCGGAGACAGTTACAGATACGCAGTATTTT.

The chain recombines TRBV5-1 with TRBJ2-1, with 8 positions matching TRBD2. V shed 0 bases and J 0 bases; nucleotides not matched to a gene: 8. Looked up from germline, CDR1 is SGHRS and CDR2 is YFSETQ. The CDR3 contains 18 residues. This CDR3 reads CASSLEVAGPSSYNEQFF. In DNA form, the CDR3 reads TGCGCCAGCAGCTTGGAGGTAGCGGGGCCAAGCTCCTACAATGAGCAGTTCTTC.

The chain joins TRBV20-1 to TRBJ2-7; the D is unclear. The CDR3 runs to 13 residues. Germline loops: CDR1 DFQATT, CDR2 SNEGSKA (reference sequence). V was shortened by 1 base and J by 1 base, with 8 bases between the two germline ends. The CDR3 spells CSARVGRSYEQYF. The CDR3 region has the DNA TGCAGTGCTAGAGTCGGCAGGTCCTACGAGCAGTACTTC.

The chain has TRBV20-1 and TRBJ1-2; no reliable D call. Between the trimmed V and J ends, which lost 3 bases and 4 bases, there was a span of 6 bases. Germline CDR1 is DFQATT and CDR2 is SNEGSKA (reference sequence). The CDR3 consists of 11 residues. CDR3 in amino acids: CSASNSYGYTF. The CDR3, as DNA: TGCAGTGCTAGTAACAGCTATGGCTACACCTTC.

About this clonotype: Sequence at one end of the junction differs from germline and may be a read error. V and J are TRBV6-5 and TRBJ2-3, with D hard to call. In germline, CDR1 is MNHEY, CDR2 SVGAGI. The CDR3 is 13 amino acids. The DNA of the CDR3 is TGTGCCAGCAGAACGGACGGCACAGATGCGCAGTATTTT. Residues: CASRTDGTDAQYF.